What follows are 4 T cell receptor beta chains derived from one specimen sequenced in a study of blood T cell repertoires in COVID-19. Libraries were prepared by immunoSEQ multiplex PCR; TCRdb keeps only in-frame clonotypes and omits some of them. The sample shows fewer than 250,000 clones, 82% of them seen only once. Sequenced: peripheral blood. Receptors were obtained from a woman aged 60-70 years with COVID-19, enrolled during active disease.

J is TRBJ2-7 and V is TRBV28, with D perhaps TRBD2 (6 bases). The CDR3 consists of 13 residues. V lost 2 bases and J 5 bases, leaving 10 bases between the germline ends. Germline V gene data show CDR1 as MDHEN and CDR2 as SYDVKM. The CDR3, as DNA: TGTGCCAGCAGTTTAGCGGGAAGGCACGAGCAGTACTTC. Its translation is CASSLAGRHEQYF. Together with reference TRBV28 and TRBJ2-7, the CDR3 gives the full variable domain: DVKVTQSSRYLVKRTGEKVFLECVQDMDHENMFWYRQDPGLGLRLIYFSYDVKMKEKGDIPEGYSVSREKKERFSLILESASTNQTSMYLCASSLAGRHEQYFGPGTRLTVT.

The gene calls are TRBV7-2 and TRBJ2-4; possible D gene TRBD1, 5 bases. CDR1 and CDR2 from the germline V gene are SGHTA and FQGNSA. V was cut by 5 bases and J by 2 bases, with 16 bases left in between. The CDR3 is made up of 16 amino acids. Here the CDR3 DNA reads TGTGCCAGCAGCCCAGCGACGACAGCCACCAAAAACATTCAGTACTTC. The encoded protein is CASSPATTATKNIQYF.

This clone came up a few times. CDR3 sequence: CASSYIQGDNQPQHF. The CDR3 DNA sequence: TGTGCCAGCAGTTATATCCAGGGGGACAATCAGCCCCAGCATTTT. The chain combines TRBV6-5 with TRBJ1-5; 7 nucleotides agree with TRBD1. The germline CDR1 and CDR2 sequences are MNHEY and SVGAGI. Losses at the gene ends were 3 bases for V and 3 bases for J; bases not matched to a gene: 5. The CDR3 consists of 15 residues.

The chain is built from TRBV29-1 and TRBJ2-3; 10 nucleotides line up with TRBD1. The V gene's germline CDR1 is SQVTM and CDR2 ANQGSEA. V lost 6 bases to trimming and J lost 3 bases; unmatched junction nucleotides: 6. The CDR3 is made up of 14 amino acids. The CDR3 protein is CSVAGTGETDTQYF. Written as DNA, the CDR3 is TGCAGCGTCGCCGGGACAGGGGAAACAGATACGCAGTATTTT.